These T cell receptor beta chains were read from a single sample in a study of blood T cell repertoires in COVID-19. Profiling relied on immunoSEQ multiplex PCR, and the TCRdb table lists in-frame clones only, not all of them. Of some 80,000 clones in the sample, 75% to 90% were seen once. The sample was peripheral blood. The receptors come from a human donor in a cohort sampled during active COVID-19. CDR3s include the opening cysteine and the closing phenylalanine or tryptophan. A D gene is named only where the DNA matches it firmly. Only some rows state a clone size, as once, few, many or a class for expanded clones.

>-|TRBJ2-7|TRBD1|TRBV7-6
CASSPRQGGYEQYF
TGTGCCAGCAGCCCTAGACAGGGGGGATACGAGCAGTACTTC
>many|TRBJ2-2|-|TRBV5-1
CASSPGQGFSGELFF
TGCGCCAGCAGCCCTGGCCAGGGGTTCTCCGGGGAGCTGTTTTTT
>few|TRBJ2-4|TRBD1|TRBV6-2/TRBV6-3
CASSYYRTGADIQYF
TGTGCCAGCAGTTACTATAGGACAGGGGCAGACATTCAGTACTTC
>-|TRBJ2-1|-|TRBV4-3
CASSPRPAWRDSYNEQFF
TGCGCCAGCAGCCCCCGGCCAGCCTGGAGGGATTCCTACAATGAGCAGTTCTTC
>-|TRBJ1-3|-|TRBV5-5
CASSPGESSGNTIYF
TGTGCCAGCAGCCCGGGGGAGAGCTCTGGAAACACCATATATTTT
>-|TRBJ2-1|TRBD2|TRBV27
CASSILAVSSYNEQFF
TGTGCCAGCAGTATCCTAGCGGTTAGCTCCTACAATGAGCAGTTCTTC
>once|TRBJ2-7|TRBD2|TRBV3-1/TRBV3-2
CASSYSGLAGYEQYF
TGTGCCAGCAGCTATTCGGGACTAGCGGGATACGAGCAGTACTTC
>-|TRBJ1-1|-|TRBV9
CASTQTSGVSTEAFF
TGTGCCAGCACACAAACCTCAGGGGTTAGCACTGAAGCTTTCTTT
>-|TRBJ2-1|TRBD2|TRBV28
CASSLWDGTSGHYEQFF
TGTGCCAGCAGTTTATGGGACGGGACTAGCGGGCACTATGAGCAGTTCTTC
>-|TRBJ1-1|-|TRBV7-9
CASSQGGNTEAFF
TGTGCCAGCAGCCAGGGCGGGAACACTGAAGCTTTCTTT
>-|TRBJ2-7|TRBD2|TRBV6-2/TRBV6-3
CASSSPGLADYEQYF
TGTGCCAGCAGTTCCCCGGGACTAGCGGACTACGAGCAGTACTTC
>many|TRBJ2-7|TRBD2|TRBV11-2
CASSLGLKYEQYF
TGTGCCAGCAGCCTGGGACTAAAGTACGAGCAGTACTTC
>-|TRBJ1-2|-|TRBV12-3/TRBV12-4
CASSSPGRYGYTF
TGTGCCAGCAGTTCTCCAGGGCGCTATGGCTACACCTTC
>-|TRBJ2-2|-|TRBV3-1/TRBV3-2
CASSQKPVLFANTGELFF
TGTGCCAGCAGCCAAAAGCCTGTCTTGTTCGCGAACACCGGGGAGCTGTTTTTT
>-|TRBJ1-6|TRBD1|TRBV9
CASSTTGTGGRDSPLHF
TGTGCCAGCAGCACAACCGGGACAGGGGGTCGGGATTCACCCCTCCACTTT
>-|TRBJ2-1|-|TRBV6-1
CASSEEVLAHEQFF
TGTGCCAGCAGTGAAGAGGTCCTAGCCCATGAGCAGTTCTTC
>-|TRBJ2-3|TRBD1|TRBV30
CAHLHPPGQGITDTQYF
TGTGCCCACCTCCATCCACCGGGACAGGGGATCACAGATACGCAGTATTTT
>-|TRBJ2-5|-|TRBV24-1
CATAGTTQTQYF
TGTGCCACCGCCGGAACGACTCAGACCCAGTACTTC
>-|TRBJ2-5|-|TRBV12-3/TRBV12-4
CASSPTGQETQYF
TGTGCCAGCAGCCCGACAGGCCAAGAGACCCAGTACTTC
>-|TRBJ1-1|-|TRBV13
CASSLSGEILNTEAFF
TGTGCCAGCAGCTTAAGTGGGGAGATCCTTAACACTGAAGCTTTCTTT
>-|TRBJ1-6|TRBD1|TRBV7-3
CASSSSGTGGLPLHF
TGTGCCAGCAGCTCCTCCGGGACAGGGGGCCTACCCCTCCACTTT
>-|TRBJ2-7|TRBD1|TRBV5-1
CASSAPGTAAYEQYF
TGCGCCAGCAGCGCCCCCGGGACAGCAGCCTACGAGCAGTACTTC
>-|TRBJ2-2|TRBD2|TRBV7-9
CASSLVGRVTGELFF
TGTGCCAGCAGCTTAGTCGGGAGGGTGACCGGGGAGCTGTTTTTT
>-|TRBJ1-2|TRBD1|TRBV28
CASSLTGINYGYTF
TGTGCCAGCAGTTTGACAGGGATTAACTATGGCTACACCTTC
>-|TRBJ1-1|TRBD1|TRBV27
CASMDRENTEAFF
TGTGCCAGCATGGACAGGGAGAACACTGAAGCTTTCTTT
>few|TRBJ1-1|-|TRBV28
CASRRGGPAFF
TGTGCCAGCAGGAGAGGGGGTCCAGCTTTCTTT
>-|TRBJ2-5|-|TRBV10-3
CASSSEETQYF
TGTGCCTCTTCCTCGGAAGAGACCCAGTACTTC
>-|TRBJ2-5|TRBD2|TRBV3-1/TRBV3-2
CASSQPELAGATYQETQYF
TGTGCCAGCAGCCAACCTGAACTAGCGGGGGCCACGTACCAAGAGACCCAGTACTTC
>-|TRBJ2-1|TRBD2|TRBV28
CASRISGRASYNEQFF
TGTGCCAGCAGAATTAGCGGGAGGGCCTCCTACAATGAGCAGTTCTTC
>-|TRBJ2-5|TRBD2|TRBV5-1
CASRVGNGGAGETQYF
TGCGCCAGCAGAGTTGGGAACGGGGGGGCCGGGGAGACCCAGTACTTC
>-|TRBJ1-5|-|TRBV6-1
CASSDRHSNQPQHF
TGTGCCAGCAGTGACCGACATAGCAATCAGCCCCAGCATTTT
>-|TRBJ1-1|-|TRBV11-2
CASSQIREEAFF
TGTGCCAGCAGCCAAATCCGAGAGGAAGCTTTCTTT
>-|TRBJ2-3|-|TRBV7-3
CASSFGDTQYF
TGTGCCAGCAGCTTCGGGGATACGCAGTATTTT
>-|TRBJ2-7|TRBD1|TRBV30
CASVQGQGYEQYF
TGTGCCTCCGTTCAGGGACAGGGGTACGAGCAGTACTTC
>once|TRBJ2-3|TRBD2|TRBV6-2/TRBV6-3
CASSARTSGRDRRPDTQYF
TGTGCCAGCAGTGCGAGGACTAGCGGGAGAGACCGGCGGCCAGATACGCAGTATTTT
>once|TRBJ2-3|TRBD2|TRBV3-1/TRBV3-2
CASSHATSGIRDTQYF
TGTGCCAGCAGCCACGCCACTAGCGGCATTAGGGATACGCAGTATTTT
>-|TRBJ2-2|TRBD2|TRBV11-2
CASSSYGGGQEELFF
TGTGCCAGCAGCTCCTATGGGGGAGGGCAAGAGGAGCTGTTTTTT
>-|TRBJ1-1|-|TRBV28
CASTLSGGAMNTEAFF
TGTGCCAGCACCCTATCGGGGGGGGCCATGAACACTGAAGCTTTCTTT
>-|TRBJ1-5|TRBD1|TRBV2
CASSEQTGGAFMPQHF
TGTGCCAGCAGTGAACAGACAGGGGGTGCGTTTATGCCCCAGCATTTT
>-|TRBJ2-4|-|TRBV20-1
CSASRGAKNIQYF
TGCAGTGCTAGTCGGGGAGCCAAAAACATTCAGTACTTC
>few|TRBJ2-5|TRBD2|TRBV3-1/TRBV3-2
CASSVMGGSGRETQYF
TGTGCCAGCAGCGTCATGGGAGGGTCGGGCCGAGAGACCCAGTACTTC
>-|TRBJ1-5|-|TRBV7-2
CASSLNVRGHSNQPQHF
TGTGCCAGCAGCTTGAATGTCAGGGGTCATAGCAATCAGCCCCAGCATTTT
>-|TRBJ2-7|TRBD1|TRBV15
CATGRDRGSSYEQYF
TGTGCCACCGGTCGGGACAGGGGTTCATCCTACGAGCAGTACTTC
>-|TRBJ1-5|-|TRBV28
CASSLGSRSEPQHF
TGTGCCAGCAGTTTGGGGAGTAGGAGTGAGCCCCAGCATTTT
>-|TRBJ2-3|TRBD2|TRBV5-1
CASSKRAGGDRDTQYF
TGCGCCAGCAGCAAAAGAGCGGGAGGGGATCGAGATACGCAGTATTTT
>-|TRBJ2-1|-|TRBV5-1
CASSLHLANEQFF
TGCGCCAGCAGCTTGCACCTAGCCAATGAGCAGTTCTTC
>-|TRBJ2-1|-|TRBV10-3
CAISRGGTESSYNEQFF
TGTGCCATCAGCCGAGGGGGTACCGAGAGCTCCTACAATGAGCAGTTCTTC
>-|TRBJ2-3|TRBD1|TRBV7-6
CASSFSSGQFSTDTQYF
TGTGCCAGCAGCTTTAGCTCGGGACAGTTTAGCACAGATACGCAGTATTTT
>-|TRBJ2-4|-|TRBV6-2/TRBV6-3
CASSYSRRALAKNIQYF
TGTGCCAGCAGTTACTCGAGAAGAGCCCTAGCCAAAAACATTCAGTACTTC
>-|TRBJ2-2|-|TRBV3-1/TRBV3-2
CASSQRQGNTGELFF
TGTGCCAGCAGCCAAAGGCAGGGTAACACCGGGGAGCTGTTTTTT
>once|TRBJ1-5|-|TRBV30
CAWSVFPRDQPQHF
TGTGCCTGGAGTGTATTCCCCAGGGATCAGCCCCAGCATTTT
>-|TRBJ1-5|TRBD1|TRBV28
CASSLTKTKTGRQPQHF
TGTGCCAGCAGTTTGACAAAAACCAAGACAGGGCGGCAGCCCCAGCATTTT
>-|TRBJ2-3|-|TRBV5-6
CASRGRISTDTQYF
TGTGCCAGCAGGGGGAGGATAAGCACAGATACGCAGTATTTT
>-|TRBJ2-1|TRBD2|TRBV28
CASSPTSGGINEQFF
TGTGCCAGCAGCCCGACTAGCGGGGGGATCAATGAGCAGTTCTTC